This TCR beta chain derives from a study of post-analysis software for immune sequencing data. Study-level background: Disease trajectories encompassed relapsing-remitting, secondary progressive and progressive-relapsing multiple sclerosis.

The CDR3 is 15 amino acids. Per germline, CDR1 MNHEY and CDR2 SVGAGI. Trimming removed 9 bases at V and 6 bases at J, with 23 bases between. Study-wide findings and caveats: F-measure co-clustering was strong for batch-matched samples. Patients with multiple sclerosis recorded significantly lower normalized Chao1 diversity than controls, the study found. The five TRBV segments detected at higher frequency in patients than in controls included TRBV5-6, TRBV5-1 and TRBV20-1.

Points on this clonotype: Its specificity is unknown.

Libraries were made from TCR beta cDNA, and they carried unique molecular identifiers. Between roughly 1 and 10 million T cells gave rise to hundreds of thousands of cDNA molecules. TCRdb re-derived calls from the PCR reads in MiXCR, one entry per CDR3 protein. The sample lists roughly 800,000 distinct CDR3 sequences; 46% were seen once. This sequence originates from a girl aged 5-17 years with multiple sclerosis. The sample consisted of blood. V is TRBV6-5 and J is TRBJ1-1; a weak D match, TRBD1 (5 bases). The CDR3, as DNA: TGTGCCAGTACCACTACCGGGACGGTGGGGTCTGAAGCTTTCTTT. Translating it yields CASTTTGTVGSEAFF.